Shown below are 4 T cell receptor beta chains from a single sample sequenced in a study of T-cell reconstitution after alpha-beta-depleted transplantation in children. For TCRbeta, the library was prepared with unique molecular identifiers. MiXCR, run by TCRdb on the PCR reads, gives a single entry per CDR3 protein. This table holds a few hundred thousand distinct CDR3 sequences, 9% to 12% found once. The sequencing used PBMCs from the stem cell graft donor, collected from the stem cell graft. Receptors were obtained from a human donor who donated a stem cell graft to a child with acute lymphoblastic leukemia.

V and J are TRBV20-1 and TRBJ2-7; D possibly corresponds to TRBD1 (5 bases). This CDR3 comprises 14 residues. CDR1 and CDR2 from the germline V gene are DFQATT and SNEGSKA (reference sequence). Deletions cut 6 bases from V and 3 bases from J, with 18 bases between. The CDR3 region has the DNA TGCAGTGCCTGGGGTCAGGGATTTGGCTACGAGCAGTACTTC. Protein sequence: CSAWGQGFGYEQYF.

This clonotype showed up just once. The chain is built from TRBV30 and TRBJ1-5, with D uncertain. With 1 base removed from V and 1 base from J, the gap between germline ends came to 5 bases. Per the germline V gene, CDR1 is GTSNPN and CDR2 is SVGIG (reference sequence). The CDR3 loop spans 13 amino acids. The CDR3 DNA is TGTGCCTGGAGTGGTGGAAGCAATCAGCCCCAGCATTTT. Translation gives CAWSGGSNQPQHF.

This clonotype has just a few counts. The gene calls are TRBV7-2 and TRBJ2-1, with TRBD2 identical over 9 bases. The V segment lost 5 bases and the J segment 8 bases; nucleotides outside the gene matches: 7. Germline assignment: CDR1 SGHTA and CDR2 FQGNSA. The CDR3 extends over 14 amino acids. The CDR3 DNA is TGTGCCAGCAGCAGCGGACTAGCGATCCATGAGCAGTTCTTC. It is translated as CASSSGLAIHEQFF.

The sample holds many counts of this clonotype. The V call is TRBV5-1, the J call TRBJ2-1; TRBD1 is a possible D gene (6 bases). This CDR3 comprises 14 residues. V was cut by 2 bases and J by 2 bases, with 8 bases left in between. CDR1 is SGHRS and CDR2 is YFSETQ in the germline V gene. The CDR3, as DNA: TGCGCCAGCAGCTTAAGACAGGCCTACAATGAGCAGTTCTTC. Its translation: CASSLRQAYNEQFF.